Each of the 19 T cell receptor beta chains below was sequenced from the same sample in a study of OX40 agonist ivuxolimab in advanced cancers. Generated by immunoSEQ multiplex PCR, the TCRdb table keeps only in-frame clones and is missing some. Among approximately 100,000 clones, 90% were seen once, and the ten largest hold approximately 0.34%. The material was CD4+ or CD8+ T cells sorted from blood, obtained in a trial of the OX40 agonist ivuxolimab. All receptors come from an adult with an advanced solid tumor such as melanoma, head and neck, liver or kidney cancer.

The chain carries TRBV5-4 and TRBJ2-1; D call uncertain. Germline V lookup: CDR1 SGHNT, CDR2 YYREEE (reference sequence). The CDR3 runs 11 residues. Trimming stripped 4 bases from V and 6 bases from J, with 5 bases between. In nucleotides, the CDR3 is TGTGCCAGCAGCCAGTTCAATGAGCAGTTCTTC. Its protein product is CASSQFNEQFF.

V and J are TRBV6-6 and TRBJ2-5; 8 bases fit TRBD1. Germline assignment: CDR1 MNHNY and CDR2 SVGAGI (reference sequence). This CDR3 has 15 residues. Trimming took 6 bases from V and 6 from J; bases not matched to a gene: 12. The CDR3 DNA sequence: TGTGCCAGCAGAGTAGACAGGGGTTCGAGGAAGACCCAGTACTTC. Protein product: CASRVDRGSRKTQYF.

The chain has TRBV5-1 and TRBJ2-7, with D maybe TRBD1 (5 bases). The CDR3 has 15 amino acids. V was cut by 5 bases and J by 0 bases, with 15 bases left in between. Germline CDR1 and CDR2: SGHRS and YFSETQ. CDR3 loop: CASRGGPDNSYEQYF. CDR3 nucleotides: TGCGCCAGCAGAGGCGGCCCGGACAACTCCTACGAGCAGTACTTC.

V usage is TRBV28 and J usage is TRBJ2-1; D is ambiguous. Germline V lookup: CDR1 MDHEN, CDR2 SYDVKM. The CDR3 spans 13 residues. The ends were cut back, 5 bases at V and 1 base at J, with 6 bases in the middle. The CDR3 loop reads CASSRMSYNEQFF. In nucleotides, the CDR3 is TGTGCCAGCAGTCGAATGTCCTACAATGAGCAGTTCTTC.

The chain links TRBV6-5 to TRBJ2-2, with a possible D match to TRBD2 (5 bases). Looked up from germline, CDR1 is MNHEY and CDR2 is SVGAGI. Trimming cost V 4 bases and J 3 bases, with 12 bases left between them. The CDR3 extends over 15 amino acids. The CDR3 is CASSSSSGYTGELFF. The CDR3 bases are TGTGCCAGCAGTTCCTCGAGCGGCTACACCGGGGAGCTGTTTTTT.

This chain joins TRBV6-5 and TRBJ2-7; tentative D call: TRBD2 (5 bases). Germline CDR1 is MNHEY and CDR2 is SVGAGI. V was pared by 5 bases and J by 0 bases, with 14 bases between. CDR3 size: 15 residues. The CDR3 is CASSQQRRSSYEQYF. The DNA of the CDR3 is TGTGCCAGCAGTCAACAGCGGAGGAGCTCCTACGAGCAGTACTTC.

The chain links TRBV2 to TRBJ2-3; D call uncertain. V lost 4 bases and J 0 bases, leaving 2 bases between the germline ends. This CDR3 comprises 12 residues. CDR1 is SNHLY, CDR2 FYNNEI, per germline. CDR3 residues: CASSASTDTQYF. CDR3 bases: TGTGCCAGCAGTGCTAGCACAGATACGCAGTATTTT.

The rearrangement uses TRBV4-2 and TRBJ2-2, with TRBD1 matching over 7 bases. Trimming at V came to 3 bases and at J to 5 bases, leaving 6 bases not matched to a gene. This CDR3 region has 15 residues. Germline V CDR1 and CDR2: LGHNA, YNFKEQ. CDR3 in DNA: TGTGCCAGCAGCCAGCAGGGGGTTGGTACCGGGGAGCTGTTTTTT. Amino acids: CASSQQGVGTGELFF.

This rearrangement joins TRBV5-4 to TRBJ2-5; D unclear. Trimming cost V 1 base and J 3 bases, with 16 bases left between them. Germline assignment: CDR1 SGHNT and CDR2 YYREEE (reference sequence). The CDR3 is made up of 16 amino acids. The CDR3 here is CASSLMAETIKETQYF. The CDR3 nucleotides are TGTGCCAGCAGCTTGATGGCGGAGACCATTAAAGAGACCCAGTACTTC.

This clone came up a few times. The chain combines TRBV18 with TRBJ1-2; D may be TRBD1 (5 bases). The V gene's germline CDR1 is KGHSH and CDR2 LQKENI. The ends were cut back, 0 bases at V and 4 bases at J, with 12 bases in the middle. This CDR3 is built from 15 residues. Here the CDR3 reads CASSPPGGLVYGYTF. The CDR3 DNA sequence: TGTGCCAGCTCACCACCCGGGGGGTTGGTCTATGGCTACACCTTC.

The V gene is TRBV7-8, the J gene TRBJ2-2; D gene uncertain. The CDR3 contains 15 residues. V dropped 7 bases and J dropped 0 bases, with 12 bases sitting between them. Germline V gene lookup returns CDR1 SGHVS and CDR2 FQNEAQ. As DNA, the CDR3 is TGTGCCAGCAACAAATACAGCTCGAACACCGGGGAGCTGTTTTTT. It encodes CASNKYSSNTGELFF.

The chain employs TRBV4-2 and TRBJ2-1, with D tentatively TRBD1 (5 bases). V lost 10 bases and J lost 7, with 14 bases in between. This CDR3 is 12 amino acids long. From germline, CDR1 is LGHNA and CDR2 YNFKEQ. In DNA form, the CDR3 reads TGTGCCACCAACAAAGGGGCAAATGAGCAGTTCTTC. It yields the protein CATNKGANEQFF.

The chain is built from TRBV28 and TRBJ1-5; D gene unclear. V gave up 4 bases and J gave up 0 bases, with 1 base separating them. Germline V CDR1 and CDR2: MDHEN, SYDVKM. The CDR3 covers 12 residues. The CDR3 region is CASSYSNQPQHF. The CDR3 nucleotides are TGTGCCAGCAGTTATAGCAATCAGCCCCAGCATTTT. The full variable domain, with the rest looked up from reference TRBV28 and TRBJ1-5, is DVKVTQSSRYLVKRTGEKVFLECVQDMDHENMFWYRQDPGLGLRLIYFSYDVKMKEKGDIPEGYSVSREKKERFSLILESASTNQTSMYLCASSYSNQPQHFGDGTRLSIL.

CDR3 bases: TGCGCCAGCAGGACCGGGACAGAGGGGACCCAGTACTTC. Its protein product is CASRTGTEGTQYF. J is TRBJ2-5 and V is TRBV5-1, with 7 bases aligning to TRBD1. The CDR3 contains 13 residues. Germline assignment: CDR1 SGHRS and CDR2 YFSETQ. The trim removed 5 bases at V and 7 bases at J, leaving 8 bases unmatched.

V and J are TRBV28 and TRBJ1-1; D remains unclear. Deletions cut 2 bases from V and 1 base from J, with 8 bases between. Per the germline V gene, CDR1 is MDHEN and CDR2 is SYDVKM. This CDR3 spans 14 amino acids. CDR3 sequence: CASSLAAANTEAFF. Here the CDR3 DNA reads TGTGCCAGCAGTTTAGCGGCGGCGAACACTGAAGCTTTCTTT.

V is TRBV7-9 and J is TRBJ2-7, with 11 bases that match TRBD1. V dropped 8 bases and J dropped 6; count of bases not matched to a gene: 6. Per germline, CDR1 SEHNR and CDR2 FQNEAQ (reference sequence). This CDR3 comprises 13 residues. The CDR3 bases are TGTGCCAGCGAGACCGGGACAGGGGGCGAGCAGTACTTC. It is translated as CASETGTGGEQYF.

This chain links TRBV29-1 with TRBJ2-3, with 8 bases aligning to TRBD1. Germline V gene sequence: CDR1 SQVTM, CDR2 ANQGSEA. CDR3 size: 13 residues. The V gene end was trimmed by 7 bases and the J gene end by 2 bases; junction bases not matched to a gene: 5. The CDR3 is CSGGQDLTDTQYF. In nucleotides, the CDR3 is TGCAGCGGGGGACAGGACCTCACAGATACGCAGTATTTT.

The rearrangement links TRBV7-2 to TRBJ2-7; maybe TRBD1 (8 bases). This CDR3 is 13 amino acids long. The germline gives CDR1 SGHTA, CDR2 FQGNSA. V gave up 8 bases and J gave up 4 bases, with 15 bases separating them. The DNA of the CDR3 is TGTGCCAGCGCAGGGGGCGGGAGTTACGAGCAGTACTTC. It is translated as CASAGGGSYEQYF. Complete variable domain (other parts from reference TRBV7-2 and TRBJ2-7): GAGVSQSPSNKVTEKGKDVELRCDPISGHTALYWYRQSLGQGLEFLIYFQGNSAPDKSGLPSDRFSAERTGGSVSTLTIQRTQQEDSAVYLCASAGGGSYEQYFGPGTRLTVT.

The CDR3 here is CASSPGVRETQYF. CDR3 in DNA: TGCGCCAGCAGCCCAGGCGTTCGGGAGACCCAGTACTTC. The chain links TRBV4-3 to TRBJ2-5; D not certain. Trimming removed 4 bases at V and 5 bases at J, with 11 bases between. The CDR3 totals 13 residues. Germline assignment: CDR1 LGHNA and CDR2 YSLEER.